This T cell receptor beta chain was captured in a study of cytomegalovirus exposure and HLA in healthy donors. It was healthy bone marrow donors who served as donors. The PCR had 60 Vbeta and 13 Jbeta primers. Sequenced by immunoSEQ multiplex PCR; TCRdb stores in-frame clones only, minus some. Of some 200,000 clones listed, around 75% were seen once; the top ten hold around 1.9%. This CDR3 has 15 residues. CDR1 and CDR2 from the germline V gene are SGHDN and FVKESK. With 0 bases removed from V and 2 bases from J, the gap between germline ends came to 9 bases. The sample was PBMCs. The receptor was derived from a woman aged 30 to 39 in good health and CMV-seronegative. The chain employs TRBV14 and TRBJ2-3; no reliable D call. The CDR3 reads CASSQDLILTDTQYF. CDR3 in DNA: TGTGCCAGCAGCCAAGATTTGATACTCACAGATACGCAGTATTTT.